This T cell receptor beta chain was retrieved from a study of blood T cell repertoires in COVID-19. Across the study: Some COVID-19 samples were acute and others convalescent; all came from the United States, Italy and Spain.

In germline, CDR1 is SGDLS, CDR2 YYNGEE. CDR3 size: 14 residues. The V end was cut by 0 bases, the J end by 4 bases, with 10 bases between. Authors' analysis steps: Reference gene primer amplification gave nucleated cell count estimates. Here immunoSEQ multiplex PCR was the method, and the copy in TCRdb shows in-frame clones only, minus some. The V and J calls and the clone size are those of that table, but D and trimming were determined from the DNA. The sample includes just over 300,000 clones, over 75% of them seen just once. Those who participated ranged in age from about 18 to 95 years and resided in around 22 US areas. Recovered status in Cohort 3 required two negative PCRs, clearance, or symptom resolution.

The sequence was obtained from a young man who had recovered from COVID-19. This chain connects TRBV9 to TRBJ1-1, with a possible D match to TRBD1 (5 bases). Specimen: PBMCs or T cells enriched from blood (not recorded which). In DNA, the CDR3 is TGTGCCAGCAGCGTAGATCAGGGTTTCACTGAAGCTTTCTTT. Amino acids: CASSVDQGFTEAFF.